One T cell receptor beta chain is described in this entry. The data originate from a study of T-cell reconstitution after alpha-beta-depleted transplantation in children. Unique molecular identifiers were incorporated into the prepared TCRbeta library. Via MiXCR, TCRdb re-called the PCR reads, giving one row per CDR3 protein. The sample has some 390,000 distinct CDR3 sequences, roughly 21% seen once. CDR1 is LNHNV, CDR2 YYDKDF, per germline (reference sequence). With V trimmed by 0 bases and J by 5 bases, 10 bases remained unmatched. The CDR3 loop spans 17 amino acids. The sequence came from a human donor who donated a stem cell graft to a child with acute myeloid leukemia. The source material was PBMCs from the stem cell graft donor, sampled from the stem cell graft. This sequence joins TRBV15 and TRBJ2-5, with 9 bases identical to TRBD2. Here the CDR3 reads CATSRDSGRGLGETQYF. The CDR3 DNA sequence: TGTGCCACCAGCAGAGATAGCGGGAGAGGATTGGGGGAGACCCAGTACTTC.